This entry describes one TCR beta chain. This CDR3 comprises 13 residues. J lost 7 bases, V lost 5 bases, and 6 bases had no gene match. Germline V lookup: CDR1 SGHAT, CDR2 FQNNGV. The method was immunoSEQ multiplex PCR; TCRdb's version includes in-frame clones alone and lacks a portion of them. Of more than 250,000 clones detected, just over 90% appear once; the ten largest clones hold about 0.5%. This entry belongs to a study of T cell responses to AZD1222 COVID-19 vaccine. The chain joins TRBV11-2 to TRBJ1-1; 8 bases fit TRBD1. The source material was peripheral blood, sampled on day 0 of AZD1222 vaccination. The TCR was taken from an adult in good health. CDR3 coding DNA: TGTGCCAGCAGCCTGGACAGGGTAGGTGAAGCTTTCTTT. It is translated as CASSLDRVGEAFF.